This TCR beta chain appears in the sequencing data of a study of T cells in Graves' hyperthyroidism and ophthalmopathy. With 2 bases removed from V and 10 bases from J, the gap between germline ends came to 12 bases. This CDR3 comprises 13 residues. RNA transcripts yielded amplified TCR beta CDR3 regions. In the first-round RT-PCR of the TCR CDR3, the HTBI primer set was used. TCRdb re-called the multiplex PCR reads through MiXCR, storing one row per CDR3 protein. The profile shows about 620,000 distinct CDR3 sequences, around 15% of them singletons. Study-level results: Model predictions of ophthalmopathy came a median approximately 6 months before onset.

Across 18 months, stable Graves' hyperthyroidism was marked by no progression to ophthalmopathy. Orbital computed tomography and thyroid ultrasound, together with serum TRAb and thyroxine and clinical symptoms, were used for diagnoses. PBMCs were sourced from around 10 ml fresh peripheral blood. The table lists this clonotype with many counts. Its matching antigen is unknown. Sequencing used blood. The clonotype comes from a woman aged 25 to 39 with Graves' hyperthyroidism. The chain combines TRBV12-3 or TRBV12-4 with TRBJ2-1; no definite D call. This CDR3 reads CASSLWLGGEQFF. The DNA of the CDR3 is TGTGCCAGCAGTTTATGGTTGGGTGGGGAGCAGTTCTTC.